This entry lists 13 T cell receptor beta chains sequenced from one sample in a study of blood T cell repertoires in COVID-19. Here immunoSEQ multiplex PCR was the method, and the copy in TCRdb shows in-frame clones only, minus some. The sample contains some 260,000 clones, around 85% of which appear only once. Sequenced input: peripheral blood. The source of these receptors is a woman between 40 and 50 years old with active or convalescent COVID-19.

The V and J genes are TRBV7-8 and TRBJ1-5; the match to TRBD1 covers 7 bases. This CDR3 is built from 15 residues. Germline lookup yields CDR1 SGHVS and CDR2 FQNEAQ. The V gene end was trimmed by 5 bases and the J gene end by 0 bases; junction bases not matched to a gene: 4. CDR3 residues: CASSVTGNSNQPQHF. CDR3 sequence (DNA): TGTGCCAGCAGCGTGACAGGGAATAGCAATCAGCCCCAGCATTTT.

The CDR3 bases are TGTGCTAGTGGTTTGGTGGAGGGAAATCAGCCCCAGCATTTT. It encodes CASGLVEGNQPQHF. The chain combines TRBV12-5 with TRBJ1-5, with no clear D. CDR3 length equals 14 residues. Germline CDR1 and CDR2: LGHNT and FRNRAP. V lost 0 bases and J 4 bases, leaving 7 bases between the germline ends.

As DNA, the CDR3 is TGCGCCAGCAGCTATGGACACTCTGATTCCTATGGCTACACCTTC. Residues: CASSYGHSDSYGYTF. The gene calls are TRBV5-1 and TRBJ1-2, with a possible D match to TRBD1 (5 bases). The CDR3 is 15 amino acids. The ends were cut back, 3 bases at V and 4 bases at J, with 16 bases in the middle. Germline-derived CDR1 and CDR2 are SGHRS and YFSETQ.

The V gene is TRBV12-3 or TRBV12-4, the J gene TRBJ2-1; 9 bases align to TRBD1. The J segment lost 8 bases and the V segment lost 1 base, leaving 0 bases of the junction unmatched. The CDR3 is made up of 13 amino acids. CDR3 loop: CASSLGTGDEQFF. The CDR3 nucleotides read TGTGCCAGCAGTTTAGGGACAGGGGATGAGCAGTTCTTC.

V and J are TRBV12-3 or TRBV12-4 and TRBJ2-4; no definite D call. Trimming removed 6 bases at V and 8 bases at J, with 14 bases between. There are 13 residues in the CDR3. CDR3 DNA sequence: TGTGCCAGCAGGCTGACTGCTGCGGACATTCAGTACTTC. As protein: CASRLTAADIQYF.

This clone has ten or more counts. The chain uses TRBV5-1 and TRBJ1-2; no firm D call. V was pared by 4 bases and J by 3 bases, with 7 bases between. The CDR3 has 12 residues. Looked up from germline, CDR1 is SGHRS and CDR2 is YFSETQ. The CDR3: CASSETYYGYTF. In nucleotides, the CDR3 is TGCGCCAGCAGCGAGACATACTATGGCTACACCTTC.

The rearrangement joins TRBV5-6 to TRBJ1-5, with 8 bases matching TRBD1. The CDR3 runs to 15 residues. CDR1 is SGHDT, CDR2 YYEEEE, per germline. The V segment lost 4 bases and the J segment 5 bases; nucleotides outside the gene matches: 8. CDR3 in amino acids: CASSRKTGAYQPQHF. The CDR3 bases are TGTGCCAGCAGCCGCAAGACAGGGGCGTATCAGCCCCAGCATTTT.

This sequence joins TRBV28 and TRBJ1-2; D is uncertain. From germline, CDR1 is MDHEN and CDR2 SYDVKM. The germline V and J ends were trimmed by 1 base and 2 bases, with 8 bases remaining between them. The CDR3 consists of 14 residues. The CDR3 sequence is CASSLSMVNYGYTF. CDR3 nucleotide sequence: TGTGCCAGCAGTTTATCTATGGTAAACTATGGCTACACCTTC.

The chain joins TRBV5-1 to TRBJ2-1; 10 bases match TRBD2. V shed 1 base and J 7 bases; nucleotides not matched to a gene: 8. Germline-derived CDR1 and CDR2 are SGHRS and YFSETQ. The CDR3 runs 16 residues. DNA of the CDR3: TGCGCCAGCAGCTTGAGAGCGGGGGGGCCCGGGAATGAGCAGTTCTTC. Protein: CASSLRAGGPGNEQFF.

The chain combines TRBV28 with TRBJ1-2; TRBD1 might be the D (5 bases). Germline V lookup: CDR1 MDHEN, CDR2 SYDVKM. The CDR3 extends over 13 amino acids. The germline V and J ends were trimmed by 6 bases and 5 bases, with 13 bases remaining between them. CDR3 amino acids: CASSPGGQYGYTF. The CDR3 region has the DNA TGTGCCAGCAGCCCCGGTGGACAATATGGCTACACCTTC.

Of note for this clone: Other nucleotide sequences in the sample specify the same CDR3. The J gene is TRBJ1-1, the V gene TRBV28; maybe TRBD1 (5 bases). This CDR3 has 16 residues. Germline V gene data show CDR1 as MDHEN and CDR2 as SYDVKM. V gave up 3 bases and J gave up 1 base, with 15 bases separating them. The CDR3 region is CASSLGGGGANTEAFF. CDR3 bases: TGTGCCAGCAGTTTGGGTGGGGGAGGGGCGAACACTGAAGCTTTCTTT.

This clone was detected a few times. This chain uses TRBV27 with TRBJ2-1; 7 bases are shared with TRBD1. The trim removed 6 bases at V and 5 bases at J, leaving 7 bases unmatched. Germline V CDR1 and CDR2: MNHEY, SMNVEV (reference sequence). The CDR3 length is 14 residues. CDR3 DNA: TGTGCCAGCAGATCCGGGACAGATCACAATGAGCAGTTCTTC. Translation: CASRSGTDHNEQFF.

J is TRBJ2-7 and V is TRBV7-2; 9 positions agree with TRBD2. V shed 5 bases and J 2 bases; nucleotides not matched to a gene: 7. The germline gives CDR1 SGHTA, CDR2 FQGNSA. The CDR3 is 15 residues long. The CDR3 loop is CASSPGLAGPYEQYV. In nucleotides, the CDR3 is TGTGCCAGCAGCCCCGGCCTAGCGGGGCCCTACGAGCAGTACGTC.